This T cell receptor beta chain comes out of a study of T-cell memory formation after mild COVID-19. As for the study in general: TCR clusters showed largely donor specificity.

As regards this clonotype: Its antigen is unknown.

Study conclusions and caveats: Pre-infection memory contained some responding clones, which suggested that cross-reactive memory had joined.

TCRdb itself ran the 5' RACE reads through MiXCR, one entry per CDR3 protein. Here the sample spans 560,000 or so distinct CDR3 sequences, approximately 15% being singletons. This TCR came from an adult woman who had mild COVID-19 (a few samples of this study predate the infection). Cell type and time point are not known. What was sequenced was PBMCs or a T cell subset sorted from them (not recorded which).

CDR3 in amino acids: CASSQDAGPGNQPQHF. DNA for the CDR3: TGCGCCAGCAGCCAAGATGCGGGGCCGGGGAATCAGCCCCAGCATTTT. V usage is TRBV4-1 and J usage is TRBJ1-5; a possible D gene is TRBD1 (5 bases). Deletions cut 0 bases from V and 4 bases from J, with 13 bases between. The CDR3 has 16 amino acids. Germline CDR1 MGHRA, CDR2 YSYEKL.